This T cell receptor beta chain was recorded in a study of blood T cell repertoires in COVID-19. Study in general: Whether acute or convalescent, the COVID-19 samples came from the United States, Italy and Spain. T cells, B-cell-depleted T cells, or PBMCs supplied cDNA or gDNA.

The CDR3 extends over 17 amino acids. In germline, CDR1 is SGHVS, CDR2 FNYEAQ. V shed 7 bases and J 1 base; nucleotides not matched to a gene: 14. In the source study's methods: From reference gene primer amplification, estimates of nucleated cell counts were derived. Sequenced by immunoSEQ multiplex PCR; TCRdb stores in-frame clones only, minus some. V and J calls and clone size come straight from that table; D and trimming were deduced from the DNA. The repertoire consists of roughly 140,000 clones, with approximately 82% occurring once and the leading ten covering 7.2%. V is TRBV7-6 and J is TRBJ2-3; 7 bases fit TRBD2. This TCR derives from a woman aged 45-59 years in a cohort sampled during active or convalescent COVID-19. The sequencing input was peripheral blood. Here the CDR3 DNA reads TGTGCCAGCACCCGCGGTCAAAAGCGGGGACGCACAGATACGCAGTATTTT. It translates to CASTRGQKRGRTDTQYF.